This TCR beta chain is drawn from a study of human T cells and chemical hapten exposure. The germline V gene encodes CDR1 LGHDT and CDR2 YNNKEL (reference sequence). The ends lost 6 bases at V and 1 base at J; junction bases unmatched: 10. This CDR3 is 17 amino acids long. This clonotype appeared many times. Time point given: patch test 2, 6 weeks after DPC sensitization. Stated treatment: therapeutic diphenylcyclopropenone sensitization with weekly scalp DPC. Participating donors were patients with alopecia, aged 18 to 70 years, considered appropriate candidates for DPC. One entry per CDR3 protein results from TCRdb running MiXCR on the RACE reads. The top ten hold 1.3% of the sample, which has around 80,000 distinct CDR3 sequences, more than 6.5% seen once.

This chain links TRBV3-1 with TRBJ2-4, with 9 bases lining up with TRBD2. The sample consisted of whole blood, taken in connection with sensitization to the hapten diphenylcyclopropenone (DPC). The sequence was collected from a woman aged 25 to 39 with alopecia areata. Some clones in this sample may be carry-over from other donors' samples. The CDR3 here is CASSLAGSVGAKNIQYF. The CDR3 DNA is TGTGCCAGCAGTCTAGCGGGGTCCGTAGGGGCCAAAAACATTCAGTACTTC. Full variable domain (remainder filled in from reference TRBV3-1 and TRBJ2-4): DTAVSQTPKYLVTQMGNDKSIKCEQNLGHDTMYWYKQDSKKFLKIMFSYNNKELIINETVPNRFSPKSPDKAHLNLHINSLELGDSAVYFCASSLAGSVGAKNIQYFGAGTRLSVL.